This T cell receptor beta chain was retrieved from a study of cytomegalovirus exposure and HLA in healthy donors (dated by TCRdb to 2016 to 2017). Broadly, across the study: According to an earlier analysis of 450 to 650 of the donors, about 179 million T cells yielded approximately 120 million unique TCR beta sequences and roughly 280 Gb of sequence data. Typing coverage differed by locus: A, B, C, DRB1 and DQB1 were typed in about 629-640 donors, DQA1 in 522, DPA1 in 600 to 610, and DPB1 in around 440. The aim of the study was to test whether cataloging public T cell receptors could identify signatures of past pathogen exposure. Using immunosequencing, the study profiled T cell repertoires from some 670 subjects and related those repertoires to cytomegalovirus serostatus. Across about 370 genotyped donors of the cohort, an average of roughly 250,000 unique TCR beta nucleotide sequences per donor were sequenced, and roughly a sixth of those sequences were non-productive. About 330 gigabases of sequencing data and around 90 million unique TCR sequences made up an early release that covered about 640 HLA-typed donors. Because of strong linkage in the cohort, 4 to 6 DR-DQ haplotypes were treated as single units for association and clustering. Rather than using new phenotypic data, the later analysis identified candidate immune exposures from TCR beta sequences and from how often those sequences occurred across donors. An earlier analysis of 587 of the donors applied high-throughput TCR beta sequencing to assess whether each TCR beta V gene segment acted as functional or pseudogenic. Every discovery cohort repertoire had been produced on one sequencing platform. Of the roughly 400 genotyped donors, approximately 82% fell in the genetic ancestry cluster associated with self-reported Caucasian donors. A later genetic analysis used genome-wide SNP genotypes for about three fifths of the 666 donors, treating that subset as a discovery cohort. The study combined high-throughput TCR immunosequencing, statistical association of individual TCRs with disease status, and machine learning to predict cytomegalovirus infection status. Donor age, sex, ethnicity and CMV serostatus were compiled together with the repertoire data. A later analysis re-examined previously published TCR beta repertoires from just over 650 donors and added high-resolution HLA genotyping to investigate patterns of TCR occurrence. Both class I and class II loci were covered by HLA typing, at four-digit resolution. A separate validation cohort of approximately 120 different subjects was used in addition to the roughly 640-subject first cohort. Points the paper makes about the study in general: Sequencing depth was assumed to be roughly uniform across donors in the presence/absence analyses, though that assumption may not hold. In an earlier analysis of some 540 of the donors, most TCR beta V segments appeared in productive rearrangements about 87% or about 30% of the time, broadly matching IMGT annotations. In a later analysis, several top co-occurrence clusters were reported to appear linked to parvovirus B19, influenza, CMV and Epstein-Barr virus. Specific HLA alleles were associated with 15,000 to 20,000 TCR beta sequences at a false discovery rate of 0.05 in a later analysis. A group of highly shared sequence variants was considered likely to be a technical artifact of the sequencing pipeline. According to a later analysis, most CMV-associated TCR beta chains appeared to be HLA-restricted, and the HLA associations seemed to be driven largely by CMV exposure. A few of the identified cytomegalovirus-associated TCR beta chains were confirmed in vitro to be specific for cytomegalovirus antigens. A later genetic analysis associated a missense DCLRE1C variant with V-gene and J-gene trimming of TCR beta chains, and an independent cohort replicated the association. A later analysis found that HLA-associated TCR beta chains were more clonally expanded and had lower generation probabilities than equally common non-associated chains. HLA typing was unavailable for some donors at each locus, so association tests used only the typed subset. A further reported finding was that TCR beta sequences accurately predicted the HLA-A and HLA-B alleles for most subjects in the first cohort. Linkage disequilibrium might explain the correlated functional status among segregating V segments, but an unknown experimental factor could not be excluded. According to a later genetic analysis, donors in an Asian-associated ancestry cluster had fewer N-insertions in productive TCRs than the roughly 670-donor mean. In a later analysis, the rate of TCR association differed among HLA loci, with DRB1 alleles having the most associated TCRs and HLA-C alleles having the fewest. The classifier was reported to diagnose cytomegalovirus status with high specificity and sensitivity in both the original cohort and the validation cohort. Because counts were too low, about 18 rarely observed V segments, including chromosome 9 orphons, were left out of the earlier analysis of some 600 of the donors. The 87-base-pair reads could not distinguish some IMGT-functional V segments, including TRBV6-2 and TRBV6-3, so those segments were excluded. In this cohort, only TCR beta chains were sequenced, and detectable features were limited by the absence of alpha or paired-chain data. According to the authors, the approach could potentially be generalized to other disease states and immunological phenotypes. The only immune exposure information available for the cohort was CMV serostatus. When HLA alleles, especially DR and DQ, strongly co-occurred, TCR associations were difficult to assign to individual alleles. While some public TCRs were present in many individuals, most TCR sequences turned up only very rarely across donors. The study gave a list of over 150 TCR beta chains associated with cytomegalovirus.

The library was obtained by the immunoSEQ multiplex PCR assay. A mixture of 60 forward primers for TCR Vbeta segments and 13 reverse primers for TCR Jbeta segments was used in the multiplex PCR. Amplification of the CDR3 region of rearranged TCR beta genes was performed with a multiplex PCR assay on genomic DNA. Amplified TCR beta libraries were sequenced as 87-base-pair reads on the Illumina HiSeq System. In the paper's pipeline: A later analysis counted about 80 million unique TCR beta chains across the 650 to 800 repertoires, and some 11 million of these chains were shared by at least two donors. A nearest-neighbor algorithm error-corrected the raw reads and collapsed the reads into unique sequences, merging closely related sequences to remove PCR and sequencing errors. To assign V, D and J gene segments, CDR3 sequences were aligned to IMGT reference sequences. For a sequence to be retained, at least a six-nucleotide match to both a V gene segment and a J gene segment was required. Rearrangements were called productive when the CDR3 lacked stop codons and stayed in frame with V and J; all others were non-productive. CDR3 was defined according to IMGT convention as the region running from the second conserved V-encoded cysteine to the conserved J-encoded phenylalanine. The earlier analysis of fewer than 700 of the donors excluded sequences that lacked an unambiguous match to a single V gene segment. In an earlier analysis of 587 of the donors, V segments were called functional above 56.7% productive rearrangements and were called segregating when the between-donor standard deviation exceeded 5%. A statistical classification framework was built for diagnosing cytomegalovirus status from the catalog of TCR beta chain sequences. In a later analysis, TCR nucleotide sequences were compared against IMGT/GENE-DB human TR gene sequences so that V and J genes could be assigned. In a later analysis, CDR3 sequences and most-parsimonious VDJ recombination scenarios were assigned using the TCRdist pipeline. In a later analysis, each TCR beta chain was defined by its CDR3 amino acid sequence together with its V-gene family, and reads lacking a unique V-gene family were excluded. In a later analysis, 500 to 700 highly shared, low-generation-probability nucleotide sequences were removed to address suspected cross-contamination and a sequencing artifact. A later analysis calculated a clonal expansion index for each public chain from normalized within-repertoire ranks of inferred template counts. A later analysis computed generation probabilities with a VDJ recombination model fitted to out-of-frame rearrangements, and checked the results against IGoR. A later analysis scored TCR-TCR, TCR-HLA and TCR-CMV co-occurrence with hypergeometric tests, applying a repertoire-size bias correction to TCR pairs. In a later analysis, false discovery rates were estimated by permuting HLA or CMV assignments 20 times. In a later analysis, co-occurring TCRs were grouped using DBSCAN, and TCRdist sequence similarity was added for clustering within HLA-allele-positive subsets. For co-occurrence clustering, repertoires with fewer than 30,000 or more than 120,000 public chains were excluded, along with roughly 5 repertoires with anomalous nucleotide sharing. TCRdb mirrors the immuneACCESS table, restricted to in-frame sequences. Some clones are absent from its copies; in checked studies, under half trace to an unresolved V gene, and the reason for the others is unknown. The V and J calls and clone size come from that table; D and trimming were worked out from the DNA. Counted in this sample were about 180,000 clones; 76% of them appeared once. About 1.6% of the sample goes to the ten largest clones.

Looking up the germline V gene yields CDR1 SGHVS and CDR2 FQNEAQ. Trimmed from V: 5 bases; trimmed from J: 3 bases; junction bases lacking a gene match: 8. The CDR3 contains 16 residues, cysteine and phenylalanine counted. Of all the DNA, just the CDR3 is kept, 48 bases in frame from base 1. With respect to this clone: It lacks a known antigen. No much larger clone exists at a distance of one base, and base qualities are not known.

The cohort comprised hundreds of healthy bone marrow donors. Cohort members were all nominally healthy when sampled, although unrecorded immune exposures were likely present. The donor tested CMV seronegative, placing the donor among the 350 or so seronegative members of the cohort. A peripheral blood sample was provided by each donor, and peripheral blood mononuclear cells were used for TCR beta sequencing. The Qiagen DNeasy Blood Extraction Kit was used to extract genomic DNA from the blood cell samples. Material: PBMCs. This receptor was obtained from a man aged 18-30 years in good health and CMV-seronegative. Recombination connected TRBV7-8 to TRBJ2-1; TRBD2 fits 9 bases in the junction. The DNA sequence follows: TGTGCCAGCAGCCTAAGCGGGAGGAGGCTCTACAATGAGCAGTTCTTC. Translation gives CASSLSGRRLYNEQFF.